One T cell receptor beta chain is described in this entry. No antigen is known for it. This specimen belongs to a study of shared clonotypes between healthy human individuals. Looking at the study overall: Per donor, CD8 memory used one plate, CD8 naive used two, CD4 memory used three and CD4 naive used three.

Germline CDR1 MGHDK, CDR2 SYGVNS. Trimming pared 4 bases from V and 1 base from J, leaving 13 bases between. The CDR3 spans 16 residues. Findings of the study overall: It was the non-shared clonotypes that had lower generation probabilities than clonotypes shared by all four donors.

Each sample came from a Caucasian adult donor living in Nashville, Tennessee. Division of CD4+ cells produced a CD45RA+ naive subset and a CD45RA-negative memory subset. Generated by immunoSEQ multiplex PCR, the TCRdb table keeps only in-frame clones and is missing some. The sample lists about 2 million clones, roughly 96% seen once, with roughly 0.13% in the top ten. Sequencing used naive CD4+ T cells sorted from blood. Subset indicated: CD45RA+ positively selected. The chain couples TRBV25-1 to TRBJ1-4; D unclear. The sequence derives from a man aged 18 to 29 in good health. The CDR3 region has the DNA TGTGCCAGCAGTGCCCATGAAGGAGGAACTAATGAAAAACTGTTTTTT. This codes for CASSAHEGGTNEKLFF. The full variable domain, rest sourced from reference TRBV25-1 and TRBJ1-4, is EADIYQTPRYLVIGTGKKITLECSQTMGHDKMYWYQQDPGMELHLIHYSYGVNSTEKGDLSSESTVSRIRTEHFPLTLESARPSHTSQYLCASSAHEGGTNEKLFFGSGTQLSVL.